The source of this T cell receptor beta chain is a study of shared clonotypes between healthy human individuals. As for this clone: The sample has other DNA sequences that encode this CDR3 too.

CDR3 size: 15 residues. V dropped 0 bases and J dropped 5 bases, with 11 bases sitting between them. CDR1 and CDR2 from the germline V gene are SGHRS and YFSETQ. Sequencing used immunoSEQ multiplex PCR; TCRdb keeps in-frame clones, though not all of them. In the table there are a few million clones, 85% to 95% of which are singletons. The sequenced sample was naive CD4+ T cells sorted from blood. Subset given: CD45RA+ positively selected. The source is a man younger than 35 in good health. The chain links TRBV5-1 to TRBJ1-4; no reliable D call. CDR3 sequence (DNA): TGCGCCAGCAGCTTGGTAGCTGGGGTCAATGAAAAACTGTTTTTT. This translates into CASSLVAGVNEKLFF.